This T cell receptor beta chain was profiled in a study of technical replicates of blood from several donors. From germline, CDR1 is LNHNV and CDR2 YYDKDF (reference sequence). CDR3 length equals 14 residues. The germline V and J ends were trimmed by 1 base and 6 bases, with 12 bases remaining between them. TCRdb's table, derived via immunoSEQ multiplex PCR, lists solely in-frame clones and lacks some. The sample holds some 60,000 clones; roughly 91% are singletons and the top ten take approximately 4%. The chain joins TRBV15 to TRBJ1-2; D is possibly TRBD1 (5 bases). Sequencing input: PBMCs. This clonotype was sampled from a human donor in good health. Some clones in this sample may be carry-over from other donors' samples. In DNA form, the CDR3 reads TGTGCCACCAGCAGAGCCTCGCGGGGGGATGGCTACACCTTC. This gives the protein CATSRASRGDGYTF.